A selection of T cell receptor beta chains follows, all from one sample in a study of identical twins. TCRdb redid the calling of the 5' RACE reads with MiXCR, one entry per CDR3 protein. This sample yields 400,000 to 500,000 distinct CDR3 sequences, of which 14% are seen a single time; 0.8% to 1% belongs to the top ten. These data were also reused for a study on yellow fever vaccine responses in identical twins.

Sequencing input: CD4+ T cells sorted from blood. The receptors were sampled from a woman aged 18-29 years in good health. The CDR3 runs from the conserved cysteine through the conserved F or W. A D gene is named only where the DNA matches it firmly. Size is omitted from some rows. Given values are once, few, many or a class for expanded clones.

TRBD1	few	TRBV15	TRBJ2-7	TGTGCCACCAGCAGAGATCGGACAGGGGTCGGCGAGCAGTACTTC	CATSRDRTGVGEQYF
.	.	TRBV6-4	TRBJ1-2	TGTGCCAGCAGGCACGGGGGCGGCTATGGCTACACCTTC	CASRHGGGYGYTF
.	few	TRBV12-3/TRBV12-4	TRBJ2-2	TGTGCCAGCAGTGACACCTCTCACACGGGTACCGGGGAGCTGTTTTTT	CASSDTSHTGTGELFF
.	.	TRBV5-1	TRBJ2-2	TGCGCCAGCAGCTTGCTGGGGGGGGGCCGGACCGGGGAGCTGTTTTTT	CASSLLGGGRTGELFF
TRBD2	few	TRBV30	TRBJ2-3	TGTGCCTGGAGACTAGCGGGGGGGCTGGATACGCAGTATTTT	CAWRLAGGLDTQYF
TRBD2	.	TRBV27	TRBJ2-3	TGTGCCAGCAGTTTCACCGTAGCGGGAGGGCCTATAGATACGCAGTATTTT	CASSFTVAGGPIDTQYF
.	many	TRBV12-3/TRBV12-4	TRBJ2-2	TGTGCCACTATCATCTTGGGTGTCACCGGGGAGCTGTTTTTT	CATIILGVTGELFF
TRBD1	many	TRBV27	TRBJ2-7	TGTGCCAGCGGGGACAGTACCTACGAGCAGTACTTC	CASGDSTYEQYF
.	few	TRBV28	TRBJ2-1	TGTGCCAGCAGTGACAACTCCTACAATGAGCAGTTCTTC	CASSDNSYNEQFF
.	.	TRBV20-1	TRBJ2-3	TGCAGTGCTACCCGGCGGGACGCAGATACGCAGTATTTT	CSATRRDADTQYF
TRBD2	few	TRBV10-3	TRBJ2-1	TGTGCCATCAGTGTGGGGACTAGCGGGAGAGGTGGAAGTGGGAATGAGCAGTTCTTC	CAISVGTSGRGGSGNEQFF
TRBD2	.	TRBV29-1	TRBJ2-3	TGCAGCGTACCCTCAGGGATAGCGGGGTGGGATACGCAGTATTTT	CSVPSGIAGWDTQYF
.	.	TRBV3-1	TRBJ1-6	TGTGCCAGCAGCGACGCTACCAATTCACCCCTCCATTTT	CASSDATNSPLHF
.	few	TRBV7-2	TRBJ2-7	TGTGCCAGCAGCCGCGGGACCCTTCCCTACGAGCAGTACTTC	CASSRGTLPYEQYF
TRBD1	.	TRBV14	TRBJ2-7	TGTGCCAGCAGCCGGGACAGGGGGTACTACGAGCAGTACTTC	CASSRDRGYYEQYF
TRBD2	.	TRBV11-2	TRBJ2-3	TGTGCCAGCAGCCGGACCGGGACTAGGGGCACAGATACGCAGTATTTT	CASSRTGTRGTDTQYF
.	.	TRBV3-1	TRBJ2-3	TGTGCCAGCAGCCGGCAGAGGCTGACAGATACGCAGTATTTT	CASSRQRLTDTQYF
.	once	TRBV4-3	TRBJ1-5	TGCGCCAGCAGCCAAGATTTGTTGGTTCAGCCCCAGCATTTT	CASSQDLLVQPQHF
.	.	TRBV6-2/TRBV6-3	TRBJ2-3	TGTGCCAGCAGCCGCCTCCGGGGGAATACGCAGTATTTT	CASSRLRGNTQYF
.	few	TRBV30	TRBJ2-4	TGTGCCTGGAGTGTCCGACCCCGCCAGGGGAACATTCAGTACTTC	CAWSVRPRQGNIQYF
TRBD1	.	TRBV7-9	TRBJ2-1	TGTGCCAGCAGCTTGTGGACAGGGGGCGCGCGGAATGAGCAGTTCTTC	CASSLWTGGARNEQFF
.	few	TRBV6-4	TRBJ2-5	TGTGCCAGCAGTGAAGAGAATCCGGGAAACCACCAGTACTTC	CASSEENPGNHQYF
.	few	TRBV7-9	TRBJ2-3	TGTGCCAGCAACCCGGGGGGCGGTACAGATACGCAGTATTTT	CASNPGGGTDTQYF
.	.	TRBV7-9	TRBJ2-2	TGTGCCAGCAGCCTCGGGGACTTGGGAACCGGGGAGCTGTTTTTT	CASSLGDLGTGELFF
.	few	TRBV3-1	TRBJ1-1	TGTGCCAGCAGCCAGGTCCTCGGGGCAACTGAAGCTTTCTTT	CASSQVLGATEAFF
.	.	TRBV6-2/TRBV6-3	TRBJ2-3	TGTGCCAGCAAAACAGGGATGGGCATAGATACGCAGTATTTT	CASKTGMGIDTQYF
.	.	TRBV18	TRBJ2-1	TGTGCCAGCTCACCGACGGTGTTTTCCTACAATGAGCAGTTCTTC	CASSPTVFSYNEQFF
.	few	TRBV28	TRBJ1-4	TGTGCCAGCAGTGGTCGACAGGCAACTAATGAAAAACTGTTTTTT	CASSGRQATNEKLFF
TRBD2	.	TRBV7-8	TRBJ2-2	TGTGCCAGCAGCTTTTCGACTAGCGGGGTCACCGGGGAGCTGTTTTTT	CASSFSTSGVTGELFF
.	.	TRBV7-2	TRBJ2-7	TGTGCCAGCAGCTTAGGGGCTGGGCAGGGGCCCCTGCAGTACTTC	CASSLGAGQGPLQYF
.	many	TRBV12-3/TRBV12-4	TRBJ2-1	TGTGCCAGCAGTTTGGTAGGGGGGACGTACAATGAGCAGTTCTTC	CASSLVGGTYNEQFF
.	many	TRBV6-2/TRBV6-3	TRBJ2-7	TGTGCCAGCAGTTACCCCCCCTACGAGCAGTACTTC	CASSYPPYEQYF
.	few	TRBV28	TRBJ2-5	TGTGCCATCCAGGAGAGGGGATTCGAGACCCAGTACTTC	CAIQERGFETQYF
TRBD1	.	TRBV7-9	TRBJ2-5	TGTGCCAGCAGCTTAGAAGGGGACAGTCAAGAGACCCAGTACTTC	CASSLEGDSQETQYF
TRBD2	.	TRBV7-2	TRBJ2-1	TGTGCCAGCAGCTCCAACGGGAGCGGGGTATTCTACAATGAGCAGTTCTTC	CASSSNGSGVFYNEQFF
.	few	TRBV18	TRBJ2-5	TGTGCCAGCTCACCGAGCAGGGAACAAGAGACCCAGTACTTC	CASSPSREQETQYF
.	.	TRBV5-5	TRBJ2-2	TGTGCCAGCAGCTTGGAGGTTGTGGTCACCGGGGAGCTGTTTTTT	CASSLEVVVTGELFF
TRBD2	.	TRBV20-1	TRBJ2-1	TGCAGCCATCTGCATGCCGGGGGGGCTTACAATGAGCAGTTCTTC	CSHLHAGGAYNEQFF
TRBD1	.	TRBV4-1	TRBJ1-2	TGCGCCAGCAGCCAAGTATGGACAGGGGCAAACTATGGCTACACCTTC	CASSQVWTGANYGYTF
TRBD1	many	TRBV7-6	TRBJ1-5	TGTGCCAGCAGCTCTGACAGGGATCAGCCCCAGCATTTT	CASSSDRDQPQHF
TRBD1	few	TRBV7-9	TRBJ1-1	TGTGCCAGCAGCTTAGATTCAGGGGGCAGAACTGAAGCTTTCTTT	CASSLDSGGRTEAFF
.	many	TRBV20-1	TRBJ2-1	TGCAGTGCTAGAGATACCCGCGGGGCGTATGAGCAGTTCTTC	CSARDTRGAYEQFF
.	few	TRBV20-1	TRBJ2-7	TGCAGTGCTACGTACCTCTCCTACGAGCAGTACTTC	CSATYLSYEQYF
TRBD2	.	TRBV6-2/TRBV6-3	TRBJ2-3	TGTGCCAGCAGTCTTAGCGGGAGTTTCGCAGATACGCAGTATTTT	CASSLSGSFADTQYF
TRBD1	many	TRBV18	TRBJ2-7	TGTGCCAGCTCACCACTCCAGGACAGGGGTGCCGAGCAGTACTTC	CASSPLQDRGAEQYF
.	many	TRBV4-2	TRBJ2-3	TGTGCCAGCAGCCAAGGGAGGGGGCATACAGATACGCAGTATTTT	CASSQGRGHTDTQYF
.	.	TRBV12-3/TRBV12-4	TRBJ2-1	TGTGCCAGCAGTTCCCGGGGAACCAATGAGCAGTTCTTC	CASSSRGTNEQFF
TRBD1	many	TRBV29-1	TRBJ1-4	TGCAGCGTTGGCCGAGGGGACAGTAATGAAAAACTGTTTTTT	CSVGRGDSNEKLFF
.	few	TRBV5-5	TRBJ2-7	TGTGCCAGCAGCCTCCGTGGGGGAATGCTTAGCCCCTACGAGCAGTACTTC	CASSLRGGMLSPYEQYF
.	few	TRBV6-1	TRBJ2-3	TGTGCCAGCAGCCAAGGGATGAGCACAGATACGCAGTATTTT	CASSQGMSTDTQYF
.	.	TRBV7-2	TRBJ2-7	TGTGCCAGCAGCACCTCCTTTTCAACCTCCTCCTACGAGCAGTACTTC	CASSTSFSTSSYEQYF
TRBD2	few	TRBV11-1	TRBJ2-1	TGTGCCAGCAGCTTTTCGGCTAGCGGGTCTAAAACGTCCTCCTACAATGAGCAGTTCTTC	CASSFSASGSKTSSYNEQFF